A single sample is the source of the 2 T cell receptor beta chains below, sequenced in a study of OX40 agonist ivuxolimab in advanced cancers. Clones were read by immunoSEQ multiplex PCR, and TCRdb kept only the in-frame ones, dropping some. The sample lists around 90,000 clones; about 93% were seen once. The sample was CD4+ or CD8+ T cells sorted from blood, taken in a trial of the OX40 agonist ivuxolimab. The receptors here all came from an adult with an advanced solid tumor such as melanoma, head and neck, liver or kidney cancer.

The V and J genes are TRBV7-2 and TRBJ2-3; no clear D gene. The CDR3 is made up of 16 amino acids. The V and J ends lost 1 base and 0 bases respectively, with 11 bases between them. CDR1 is SGHTA, CDR2 FQGNSA, per germline. The CDR3 region has the DNA TGTGCCAGCAGCTTAGTCCAACTTTCGAGCACAGATACGCAGTATTTT. It translates to CASSLVQLSSTDTQYF.

This chain uses TRBV7-8 with TRBJ1-2; possibly TRBD1 for D (6 bases). Germline CDR1 is SGHVS and CDR2 is FQNEAQ. Between the trimmed V and J ends, which lost 5 bases and 6 bases, there was a span of 25 bases. The CDR3 is made up of 17 amino acids. The CDR3 protein is CASSIGGSGALRDGYTF. As DNA, the CDR3 is TGTGCCAGCAGCATAGGGGGATCGGGGGCGCTGAGGGATGGCTACACCTTC.